Described below is a single TCR beta chain sequence and its context. Antigen specificity is unknown. The CDR3 runs to 14 residues. In germline, CDR1 is MDHEN, CDR2 SYDVKM. With 5 bases removed from V and 4 bases from J, the gap between germline ends came to 14 bases. TCRdb's table, derived via immunoSEQ multiplex PCR, lists solely in-frame clones and lacks some. The repertoire holds 35,000 to 45,000 clones, with around 94% as singletons. These data belong to a study of T cells in tuberculosis. Background on the study: The T cells targeted glucose monomycolate, a mycobacterial lipid, via CD1B. This South African cohort compared adolescents with or without latent tuberculosis against adults with active tuberculosis. Whole-study findings and limits: Active tuberculosis TCR-alpha repertoires lay closer to GMM-specific TCRs than IGRA-negative controls, suggesting clonal expansion.

Adolescents were screened for latent TB by skin test and IGRA. This TCR was sampled from a donor between 10 and 29 years old with latent tuberculosis or without tuberculosis infection. Some clones in this sample may be carry-over from other donors' samples. Sequencing used PBMCs. V is TRBV28 and J is TRBJ1-2, with D possibly TRBD1 on 5 matching bases. This CDR3 reads CASSGTLGGYGYTF. The CDR3 nucleotides read TGTGCCAGCAGTGGGACCTTGGGAGGCTATGGCTACACCTTC.